This T cell receptor beta chain originates from a study of blood T cell repertoires in COVID-19 (dated by TCRdb to about 2020). Some background on the complete study: Samples from collaborators originated in the United States, Italy and Spain and spanned both the acute and convalescent phases of COVID-19. Where available, HLA class I and class II types were taken from metadata supplied by the sample provider and were not determined by assay-based typing. The samples were drawn from two sources: the first 160 participants of the ongoing ImmuneRACE study, and over 950 subjects contributed by 6 global collaborators. The material from the prospective study consisted of cDNA or gDNA derived from T cells, B-cell-depleted T cells, or PBMCs. Sample metadata almost always included a de-identified subject ID, COVID-19 status, age in years and sex. Deeply sampled blood TCRbeta repertoires from subjects exposed to, actively infected with, or recovered from COVID-19 were included in the dataset. The repertoires were made available in a free public database intended to serve as a resource for research on the immune response to SARS-CoV-2.

In the case of this clone: No cognate antigen has been identified for it. The record has no base qualities; no much larger clone is one base away.

TCRbeta CDR3 regions were amplified from genomic DNA by means of the immunoSEQ Assay, a bias-controlled multiplex PCR. As for the authors' bioinformatics: Nucleated cell counts per sample were estimated from amplification of reference gene primers within the assay. Sequence reads were collapsed and filtered to measure the absolute abundance of every unique TCRbeta CDR3 rearrangement. For each sample, productive Simpson clonality was calculated by taking the square root of Simpson's diversity index across productive rearrangements. Entries here come from immuneACCESS through TCRdb and include only in-frame sequences with V and J called. Some clones fail to appear in such tables; in the studies checked, an unresolved V gene covers under half of the shortfall, and the cause of the remainder is unknown. The V and J calls and the clone size are those of that table, but D and trimming were determined from the DNA. The sample table lists hundreds of thousands of clones, 75% to 90% of them with a count of one. The ten largest clonotypes hold 2% to 3% of the sample.

The collaborating institutions used their own protocols to collect whole blood in K2EDTA tubes. Collaborator samples were shipped for TCRbeta analysis as frozen whole blood, isolated PBMCs, or DNA extracted from either sample type. The investigation overall reported the following: Clinical and demographic metadata were provided uncurated, with the amount varying by source and participant.

CDR1 and CDR2 were assigned from the germline V gene (reference sequence) as MNHEY and SMNVEV. Reading from cysteine to phenylalanine, the CDR3 counts 14 amino acids. CDR3 DNA is the only sequence kept; it has 42 bases, read in frame from the first base. Trimming removed 7 bases from V and 7 bases from J; the gene matches leave 6 bases unexplained. The specimen sequenced was peripheral blood. The chain was built from TRBV27 and TRBJ1-6; TRBD1 matches 8 bases in the middle. The sequence came from a man younger than 35 with active or convalescent COVID-19. The bases read TGTGCCAGCACCCAGGGGGCGCGGAATTCACCCCTCCACTTT. Its protein reads: CASTQGARNSPLHF.